The T cell receptor beta chain described here comes from a study of human T cells and chemical hapten exposure (dated by TCRdb to the early 2020s). Looking at the study overall: For sensitization, 2% DPC in acetone was applied to a 2 cm by 2 cm area of upper inner arm skin. Throughout the approximately 24-week study period, patients were also given weekly therapeutic DPC doses on the scalp. Patch testing was done on the upper back using Finn chambers containing 0.01% DPC, and results were scored after 6 days according to International Contact Dermatitis Research Group standards. The mostly female patient cohort included alopecia areata with under or over 50% scalp involvement, alopecia totalis and alopecia universalis. Libraries were pooled for sequencing, and per-sample TCR yields varied mainly because of small differences in library volumes within the pool. In alopecia patients, the study followed how the peripheral blood TCR repertoire changed in vivo over primary and secondary sensitization to diphenylcyclopropenone (DPC), a hapten. Blood was sampled from patients pre-sensitization (week 0) and at 2, 6 and about 24 weeks after DPC sensitization. Blood for TCR sequencing was provided by twenty-nine alopecia patients at one to four time points (pre-sensitization, 2, 6 and 24 weeks).

The sample's time point label is to be understood as: pre-sensitization, week 0. Per the publication, the treatment or condition label means: therapeutic diphenylcyclopropenone sensitization with weekly scalp DPC. At each patch-test visit, blood was drawn before the patch test was applied. Patients were considered eligible if aged 18 to 70, diagnosed with alopecia and deemed suitable for DPC therapy, and patients were excluded if pregnant. Total RNA was extracted from unfractionated whole blood that had been collected in Tempus Blood RNA tubes. This clonotype was found many times. Its binding antigen is unknown. No clone much larger than this one lies a single base away; base qualities are absent. V drops 8 bases and J drops 0 bases, leaving 9 bases in between. The germline V gene sets CDR1 to MNHEY and CDR2 to SVGAGI. Its CDR3 holds 13 amino acids, cysteine through phenylalanine. Only the CDR3 DNA is retained, 39 bases long and in frame from the first base.

The method behind the library was RACE. The sample was run on a NextSeq 500. During library preparation, unique molecular identifiers were attached to individual cDNA molecules so that TCRs could be counted quantitatively and reproducibly. Both TCR alpha and TCR beta chains were sequenced from each blood RNA sample. The published analysis was carried out like this. Samples had a median of roughly 98,000 TCRs, with a range from roughly 23,224 to 700,000. The Decombinator software suite was used to annotate the V, J and CDR3 of the TCR reads. For PS versus PT1 abundance plots, all samples were subsampled to the same number of TCRs (28,000). TCRs were defined as expanded if absent before sensitization and observed at least eight times at the 2-week time point. The public reads were run again by TCRdb, first through fastp at Q25 and then through MiXCR, and only productive beta chains were kept. Rows are unified per CDR3 protein, each entry keeping the most common DNA and genes. The V and J calls come from TCRdb's annotation, not from the publication. For this sample there are approximately 320,000 distinct CDR3 sequences; around 5.5% appear just once. In total, the top ten clones hold about 7.7% of the sample.

The paper as a whole reports these results and caveats: DPC sensitization did not change the number of TCRs with a frequency above 1 in 1000, and there was no evidence of changes in global repertoire structure. Patch test score was positively correlated with the number of PT1 expanded TCRs, with significance at thresholds 8, 16 and 32 but not at 4. After repeated subsampling, the strength of the expansion versus patch-test correlation and the threshold at which it became significant changed. Expanded TCRs formed significantly more large CDR3 similarity clusters than pre-sensitization or healthy control sets, consistent with antigen-driven responses. Because all patients had alopecia, a presumed autoimmune disease, the immune response of the patients might differ from that of healthy individuals.

Recombination joined TRBV6-5 with TRBJ2-3; the D region possibly corresponds to TRBD1 (5 bases align). The material was whole blood, obtained in connection with sensitization to the hapten diphenylcyclopropenone (DPC). This clonotype originated in a woman between 18 and 30 years old with alopecia areata. Some clones in this sample may be carry-over from other donors' samples. The CDR3 region reads CASHRGSTDTQYF. Here is the DNA: TGTGCCAGCCATAGGGGCAGCACAGATACGCAGTATTTT.